These T cell receptor beta chains were read from a single sample in a study of T-cell memory formation after mild COVID-19. Each CDR3 protein is one row after TCRdb ran MiXCR on the 5' RACE reads. The table lists 210,000 or so distinct CDR3 sequences, roughly a tenth of them singletons, with approximately 3% in the top ten. Sequencing was done on a sample of PBMCs or a T cell subset sorted from them (not recorded which). Every receptor here comes from a man aged 18 to 30 who had mild COVID-19 (a few samples of this study predate the infection). Cell type and time point are not known. Each CDR3 is given with its conserved first and last residue. The D gene is left open where the match is weak. Clone size is stated in some rows and not others, as once, few, many or a class when expanded.

D gene,CDR3 length,V gene,clone size,J gene,CDR3 protein,CDR3 DNA
.,16,TRBV7-3,few,TRBJ2-2,CASSLNSPSNTGELFF,TGTGCCAGCAGCTTGAACAGCCCGTCGAACACCGGGGAGCTGTTTTTT
.,14,TRBV11-3,few,TRBJ1-1,CASSPGPSNAEAFF,TGTGCCAGCAGCCCCGGGCCCTCCAACGCTGAAGCTTTCTTT
.,14,TRBV5-1,few,TRBJ1-3,CASSGPGAGNTIYF,TGCGCCAGCAGCGGTCCCGGGGCTGGAAACACCATATATTTT
.,13,TRBV5-1,.,TRBJ2-3,CASSLISADTQYF,TGCGCCAGCAGCTTGATTTCGGCAGATACGCAGTATTTT
.,11,TRBV29-1,many,TRBJ2-5,CSADPQETQYF,TGCAGCGCGGACCCCCAAGAGACCCAGTACTTC
.,14,TRBV27,few,TRBJ2-1,CASSDRPRHNEQFF,TGTGCCAGCAGCGACCGCCCGCGTCACAATGAGCAGTTCTTC
TRBD1,14,TRBV7-9,.,TRBJ2-7,CASSPGQGIYEQYF,TGTGCCAGCAGTCCGGGACAGGGGATCTACGAGCAGTACTTC
.,16,TRBV7-2,.,TRBJ2-3,CASSLARAASTDTQYF,TGTGCCAGCAGCTTAGCGAGGGCAGCTAGCACAGATACGCAGTATTTT
TRBD1,16,TRBV24-1,.,TRBJ2-4,CATSGSPGQGENIQYF,TGTGCCACCAGTGGATCTCCGGGACAGGGAGAAAACATTCAGTACTTC
.,14,TRBV11-2,many,TRBJ1-5,CASSLTEGNQPQHF,TGTGCCAGCAGCTTAACCGAGGGCAATCAGCCCCAGCATTTT
TRBD2,16,TRBV18,many,TRBJ2-3,CASSPRGGAETDTQYF,TGTGCCAGCTCACCGCGGGGGGGCGCCGAGACAGATACGCAGTATTTT
.,15,TRBV4-3,few,TRBJ1-6,CASSQDVERGSPLHF,TGCGCCAGCAGCCAAGATGTGGAGCGGGGATCACCCCTCCACTTT
TRBD2,15,TRBV7-3,.,TRBJ2-3,CASMGGGASADTQYF,TGTGCCAGCATGGGCGGGGGGGCCTCAGCAGATACGCAGTATTTT
TRBD1,15,TRBV20-1,.,TRBJ2-1,CSAPLRDRGNNEQFF,TGCAGTGCTCCACTCCGGGACAGGGGGAACAATGAGCAGTTCTTC
TRBD1,15,TRBV25-1,many,TRBJ2-7,CASSEGNRGVYEQYF,TGTGCCAGCAGTGAAGGTAACAGGGGGGTGTACGAGCAGTACTTC
.,16,TRBV7-8,.,TRBJ2-3,CASSLQGILSTDTQYF,TGTGCCAGCAGCTTACAGGGGATCCTTAGCACAGATACGCAGTATTTT
.,14,TRBV5-1,few,TRBJ1-4,CASSPGQRDEKLFF,TGCGCCAGCAGCCCAGGACAACGGGATGAAAAACTGTTTTTT
TRBD1,13,TRBV11-2,few,TRBJ2-5,CASSTDREETQYF,TGTGCCAGCAGCACGGACAGGGAAGAGACCCAGTACTTC
.,16,TRBV5-1,few,TRBJ1-2,CASVPGQPAGNYGYTF,TGCGCCAGCGTCCCTGGACAGCCCGCTGGTAACTATGGCTACACCTTC
.,14,TRBV23-1,few,TRBJ2-5,CASRLTGTEETQYF,TGCGCCAGCAGGTTGACCGGGACCGAAGAGACCCAGTACTTC
TRBD1,15,TRBV11-2,few,TRBJ1-2,CASSSPPWTGDGYTF,TGTGCCAGCAGCTCCCCTCCCTGGACAGGGGATGGCTACACCTTC
.,11,TRBV3-1,many,TRBJ2-5,CASRLLETQYF,TGTGCCAGCAGACTCCTCGAGACCCAGTACTTC
TRBD1,12,TRBV6-5,.,TRBJ1-2,CASSLDRDGYTF,TGTGCCAGCAGTTTGGACAGGGACGGCTACACCTTC
.,14,TRBV5-1,.,TRBJ2-7,CASSLAYGEDEQYF,TGCGCCAGCAGCTTGGCATACGGGGAGGACGAGCAGTACTTC
TRBD1,13,TRBV5-1,.,TRBJ2-5,CASSTDRGETQYF,TGCGCCAGCAGCACCGACAGGGGGGAGACCCAGTACTTC
.,14,TRBV18,few,TRBJ1-4,CASSHTDGNEKLFF,TGTGCCAGCTCACACACGGATGGTAATGAAAAACTGTTTTTT
TRBD1,13,TRBV29-1,few,TRBJ1-1,CSVEGQLNTEAFF,TGCAGCGTTGAGGGACAGTTGAACACTGAAGCTTTCTTT
.,13,TRBV9,.,TRBJ2-2,CASSVTSTGELFF,TGTGCCAGCAGCGTTACTAGCACCGGGGAGCTGTTTTTT
TRBD1,13,TRBV5-5,many,TRBJ1-2,CASSTTGGGGYTF,TGTGCCAGCAGCACAACAGGGGGCGGAGGCTACACCTTC
TRBD2,12,TRBV20-1,few,TRBJ2-5,CSAAGGGETQYF,TGCAGTGCTGCGGGAGGGGGGGAGACCCAGTACTTC
TRBD1,12,TRBV30,few,TRBJ2-7,CAWSQGPGEQYF,TGTGCCTGGTCACAGGGGCCAGGAGAGCAGTACTTC
.,13,TRBV29-1,few,TRBJ1-1,CSVETFMNTEAFF,TGCAGCGTTGAGACATTCATGAACACTGAAGCTTTCTTT
TRBD1,14,TRBV6-5,.,TRBJ1-2,CASGQGGFFYGYTF,TGTGCCAGCGGTCAGGGGGGGTTCTTCTATGGCTACACCTTC
TRBD2,14,TRBV20-1,few,TRBJ2-5,CSASTGGARETQYF,TGCAGTGCTAGTACCGGGGGGGCCAGAGAGACCCAGTACTTC
TRBD1,16,TRBV3-1,.,TRBJ2-1,CASSQDPRGLGNEQFF,TGTGCCAGCAGCCAAGATCCCAGGGGGCTTGGCAATGAGCAGTTCTTC
.,13,TRBV29-1,few,TRBJ1-5,CSVEVGGGQPQHF,TGCAGCGTTGAAGTTGGGGGCGGTCAGCCCCAGCATTTT
.,14,TRBV7-2,few,TRBJ1-5,CASSQGYSNQPQHF,TGTGCCAGCAGCCAGGGGTATAGCAATCAGCCCCAGCATTTT
.,13,TRBV12-3/TRBV12-4,.,TRBJ2-5,CASSLSGTETQYF,TGTGCCAGCAGTTTATCAGGGACGGAGACCCAGTACTTC
TRBD1,17,TRBV6-2/TRBV6-3,few,TRBJ2-2,CASSNHRQGRGTGELFF,TGTGCCAGCAGTAACCACAGACAGGGACGGGGCACCGGGGAGCTGTTTTTT
.,15,TRBV6-1,many,TRBJ1-2,CASSADSALGYGYTF,TGTGCCAGCAGTGCAGACAGCGCCTTAGGCTATGGCTACACCTTC
.,13,TRBV7-3,.,TRBJ2-2,CASSSGRPGELFF,TGTGCCAGCAGCTCCGGACGGCCCGGGGAGCTGTTTTTT
TRBD1,14,TRBV28,few,TRBJ1-6,CASSPGQGKSPLHF,TGTGCCAGCAGCCCAGGACAGGGGAAATCACCCCTCCACTTT
.,12,TRBV27,few,TRBJ2-5,CASKGRGETQYF,TGTGCCAGCAAGGGCAGGGGAGAGACCCAGTACTTC
.,13,TRBV7-9,few,TRBJ2-7,CASSLIKDYEQYF,TGTGCCAGCAGCTTAATAAAAGACTACGAGCAGTACTTC
TRBD1,12,TRBV12-3/TRBV12-4,few,TRBJ2-7,CASSLAGGDQYF,TGTGCCAGCAGCCTGGCAGGGGGCGATCAGTACTTC
TRBD2,16,TRBV29-1,.,TRBJ2-2,CSVGLAGGPGTGELFF,TGCAGCGTGGGGCTAGCGGGGGGTCCGGGCACCGGGGAGCTGTTTTTT
.,14,TRBV7-3,.,TRBJ2-3,CASSLTTYGDTQYF,TGTGCCAGCAGCTTAACGACGTATGGAGATACGCAGTATTTT
.,14,TRBV6-5,.,TRBJ1-1,CASSPGRWNTEAFF,TGTGCCAGCAGTCCGGGACGATGGAACACTGAAGCTTTCTTT
.,15,TRBV7-2,.,TRBJ2-1,CASSSWGPSNNEQFF,TGTGCCAGCAGCTCTTGGGGGCCATCGAACAATGAGCAGTTCTTC
.,14,TRBV18,few,TRBJ2-3,CASSPYRVGDTQYF,TGTGCCAGCTCACCGTACAGGGTGGGAGATACGCAGTATTTT
TRBD1,15,TRBV7-2,many,TRBJ1-2,CASSRYPGQGYGYTF,TGTGCCAGCAGCCGATATCCGGGACAGGGCTATGGCTACACCTTC
TRBD2,16,TRBV15,few,TRBJ2-3,CATSRGLAGSTDTQYF,TGTGCCACCAGCAGGGGACTAGCGGGGAGCACAGATACGCAGTATTTT
.,15,TRBV7-2,few,TRBJ1-3,CASSPFQSSGNTIYF,TGTGCCAGCAGCCCATTCCAAAGCTCTGGAAACACCATATATTTT
.,13,TRBV6-5,.,TRBJ1-1,CASSYDGPRGAFF,TGTGCCAGCAGTTACGATGGGCCGCGGGGGGCTTTCTTT
TRBD1,16,TRBV24-1,few,TRBJ1-2,CATSGPTGGENYGYTF,TGTGCCACCAGTGGCCCTACAGGGGGCGAGAACTATGGCTACACCTTC